These 17 T cell receptor beta chains came from one sample sequenced in a study of memory B cells and T cells in multiple sclerosis. Produced via immunoSEQ multiplex PCR; TCRdb's table is partial and in-frame only. Among 12,000 to 15,000 clones, almost 70% were seen once, and the ten largest hold 2.3%. The sample consisted of memory (CD45RO+) CD4+ T cells from blood. These receptors all stem from a human donor with multiple sclerosis.

V is TRBV5-1 and J is TRBJ1-4, with 8 bases fitting TRBD1. Germline V gives CDR1 SGHRS, CDR2 YFSETQ. Trimming removed 4 bases from V and 8 bases from J; junction bases left unmatched: 7. The CDR3 loop spans 14 amino acids. The CDR3: CASSPDRVVEKLFF. The CDR3 nucleotides are TGCGCCAGCAGCCCGGACAGGGTTGTGGAAAAACTGTTTTTT.

The chain carries TRBV11-2 and TRBJ2-7; TRBD2 agrees at 11 bases. The CDR3 consists of 15 residues. Unmatched junction bases numbered 8, after V lost 4 bases and J lost 6 bases. Germline CDR1 and CDR2: SGHAT and FQNNGV. The CDR3 spells CASSSIAGGPGEQYF. CDR3 nucleotides: TGTGCCAGCAGCTCCATAGCGGGAGGGCCCGGCGAGCAGTACTTC.

J is TRBJ2-3 and V is TRBV28; D may be TRBD1 (5 bases). The germline V gene encodes CDR1 MDHEN and CDR2 SYDVKM. Between the trimmed V and J ends, which lost 5 bases and 6 bases, there was a span of 18 bases. The CDR3 has 15 residues. The CDR3 DNA reads TGTGCCAGCAGTAACTCAGGGTCTCGTGAGGATACGCAGTATTTT. Translation: CASSNSGSREDTQYF.

The chain is built from TRBV5-1 and TRBJ1-2; 11 bases agree with TRBD1. The J segment lost 14 bases and the V segment lost 4 bases, leaving 10 bases of the junction unmatched. This CDR3 contains 13 residues. The germline gives CDR1 SGHRS, CDR2 YFSETQ. As DNA, the CDR3 is TGCGCCAGCAGCCTAACGGGGACAGGGGGGAAGACCTTC. It is translated as CASSLTGTGGKTF.

The chain employs TRBV14 and TRBJ1-6, with a weak D call TRBD1 (5 bases). V gave up 4 bases and J gave up 6 bases, with 13 bases separating them. In germline, CDR1 is SGHDN, CDR2 FVKESK. There are 15 residues in the CDR3. The CDR3 DNA is TGTGCCAGCAGCCGACCGGGACTTGTTAATTCACCCCTCCACTTT. The encoded protein is CASSRPGLVNSPLHF.

This clone was recorded only once. The V call is TRBV6-5, the J call TRBJ2-1; 13 bases are a match to TRBD2. This CDR3 contains 14 residues. In germline, CDR1 is MNHEY, CDR2 SVGAGI. V dropped 7 bases and J dropped 7; count of bases not matched to a gene: 4. The DNA for the CDR3 is TGTGCCAGCAACGAGGGACTAGCGGGAAATGAGCAGTTCTTC. Residues: CASNEGLAGNEQFF.

V usage is TRBV7-9 and J usage is TRBJ2-7, with 8 bases lining up with TRBD2. V was pared by 5 bases and J by 6 bases, with 9 bases of the junction left unmatched. Germline loops: CDR1 SEHNR, CDR2 FQNEAQ (reference sequence). The CDR3 is made up of 14 amino acids. The CDR3 bases are TGTGCCAGCAGCGGTAGCGGGACGACGGCCGAGCAGTACTTC. Amino acid sequence: CASSGSGTTAEQYF.

This rearrangement joins TRBV29-1 to TRBJ1-2; possible D gene TRBD1, 6 bases. This CDR3 spans 14 amino acids. The V and J ends lost 2 bases and 0 bases respectively, with 10 bases between them. CDR1 and CDR2 (germline): SQVTM, ANQGSEA. CDR3 in DNA: TGCAGCGTTGAATGGTCAGGGGCTAACTATGGCTACACCTTC. Amino acids: CSVEWSGANYGYTF.

The V gene is TRBV25-1, the J gene TRBJ1-1; D is unresolved. Trimming left V 4 bases short and J 1 base short, with 10 bases between. Germline assignment: CDR1 MGHDK and CDR2 SYGVNS. The CDR3 sequence is 14 residues long. The CDR3 region is CASSVGAGNTEAFF. The DNA of the CDR3 is TGTGCCAGCAGTGTAGGCGCGGGGAACACTGAAGCTTTCTTT.

V is TRBV11-2 and J is TRBJ1-1; no clear D. Trimming stripped 5 bases from V and 0 bases from J, with 7 bases between. Germline CDR1 SGHAT, CDR2 FQNNGV. The CDR3 runs to 13 residues. Written as DNA, the CDR3 is TGTGCCAGCAGCGCCGGGTTGAACACTGAAGCTTTCTTT. This codes for CASSAGLNTEAFF.

This CDR3 is CASSLAGGRETQYF. DNA of the CDR3: TGTGCCAGCAGTTTAGCGGGGGGAAGGGAGACCCAGTACTTC. This chain connects TRBV2 to TRBJ2-5; 10 bases are a match to TRBD2. Germline CDR1 is SNHLY and CDR2 is FYNNEI. This CDR3 has 14 amino acids. The V segment lost 5 bases and the J segment 5 bases; nucleotides outside the gene matches: 5.

This chain connects TRBV30 to TRBJ2-1; tentatively, D is TRBD2 (5 bases). Germline V gene lookup returns CDR1 GTSNPN and CDR2 SVGIG (reference sequence). The V end was cut by 4 bases, the J end by 4 bases, with 14 bases between. The CDR3 consists of 14 residues. The CDR3 region is CAWILMGAYNEQFF. The CDR3 nucleotides read TGTGCCTGGATTCTAATGGGAGCTTACAATGAGCAGTTCTTC. Variable domain in full (rest from reference TRBV30 and TRBJ2-1): SQTIHQWPATLVQPVGSPLSLECTVEGTSNPNLYWYRQAAGRGLQLLFYSVGIGQISSEVPQNLSASRPQDRQFILSSKKLLLSDSGFYLCAWILMGAYNEQFFGPGTRLTVL.

This clone has only a few counts. The chain carries TRBV2 and TRBJ1-2; D unclear. Trimming stripped 6 bases from V and 6 bases from J, with 14 bases between. The CDR3 runs to 13 residues. The germline V gene has CDR1 SNHLY and CDR2 FYNNEI. In nucleotides, the CDR3 is TGTGCCAGCAGCGCCTATCCGCGCAATGGCTACACCTTC. The encoded protein is CASSAYPRNGYTF.

The chain links TRBV18 to TRBJ1-4, with D possibly matching TRBD1 (6 bases). CDR1 KGHSH and CDR2 LQKENI come from the germline V gene. Trimming left V 2 bases short and J 12 bases short, with 13 bases between. The CDR3 loop spans 13 amino acids. CDR3 DNA: TGTGCCAGCTCACCAGTGGACAGTGTGGAACTGTTTTTT. It is translated as CASSPVDSVELFF.

Here the CDR3 reads CSVETGGGAETQYF. In nucleotides, the CDR3 is TGCAGCGTTGAAACGGGAGGGGGTGCAGAGACCCAGTACTTC. The chain combines TRBV29-1 with TRBJ2-5; 8 nucleotides align to TRBD2. The CDR3 consists of 14 residues. J gave up 4 bases and V 2 bases, and 6 bases lay outside the gene matches. In germline, CDR1 is SQVTM, CDR2 ANQGSEA.

The chain joins TRBV6-6 to TRBJ2-7; D may be TRBD2 (8 bases). V was cut by 4 bases and J by 3 bases, with 16 bases left in between. This CDR3 comprises 15 residues. The germline CDR1 and CDR2 sequences are MNHNY and SVGAGI (reference sequence). DNA of the CDR3: TGTGCCAGCAGTTCAACAGGGGCGGGGGGCTACGAGCAGTACTTC. This encodes CASSSTGAGGYEQYF.

The V and J genes are TRBV7-9 and TRBJ2-5, with 7 bases that match TRBD2. Germline V gene lookup returns CDR1 SEHNR and CDR2 FQNEAQ (reference sequence). The CDR3 extends over 13 amino acids. The V segment lost 1 base and the J segment 5 bases; nucleotides outside the gene matches: 1. CDR3 nucleotides: TGTGCCAGCAGCTTAGTGGGGGGGGAGACCCAGTACTTC. It codes for CASSLVGGETQYF.